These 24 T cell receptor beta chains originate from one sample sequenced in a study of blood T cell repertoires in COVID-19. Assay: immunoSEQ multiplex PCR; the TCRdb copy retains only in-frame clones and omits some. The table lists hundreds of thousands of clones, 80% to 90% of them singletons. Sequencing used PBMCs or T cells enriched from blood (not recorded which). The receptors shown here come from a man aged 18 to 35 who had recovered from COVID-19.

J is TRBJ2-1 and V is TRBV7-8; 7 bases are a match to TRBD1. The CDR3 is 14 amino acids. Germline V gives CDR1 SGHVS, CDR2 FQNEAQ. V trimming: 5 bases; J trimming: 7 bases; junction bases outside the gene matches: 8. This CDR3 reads CASSPDRLWNEQFF. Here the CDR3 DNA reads TGTGCCAGCAGCCCGGACAGGCTGTGGAATGAGCAGTTCTTC.

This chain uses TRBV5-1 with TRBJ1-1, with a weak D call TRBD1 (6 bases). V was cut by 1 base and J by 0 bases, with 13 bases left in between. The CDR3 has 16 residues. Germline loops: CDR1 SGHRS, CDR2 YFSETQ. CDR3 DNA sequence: TGCGCCAGCAGCTTGTTGGGAGAGGGGGTGAACACTGAAGCTTTCTTT. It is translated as CASSLLGEGVNTEAFF.

The CDR3 protein is CASTPPGTGSFPQHF. Written as DNA, the CDR3 is TGTGCCAGCACTCCGCCCGGGACAGGGTCTTTTCCCCAGCATTTT. V and J are TRBV28 and TRBJ1-5; 9 nucleotides match TRBD1. From germline, CDR1 is MDHEN and CDR2 SYDVKM. Trimming cost V 7 bases and J 10 bases; bases outside gene matches: 14. The length of the CDR3 is 15 residues.

CDR3 DNA: TGTGCCAGCAGCCCAGGGATGTCTAGCACAGATACGCAGTATTTT. Translated, it gives CASSPGMSSTDTQYF. The chain links TRBV2 to TRBJ2-3, with D perhaps matching TRBD1 (5 bases). The germline V and J ends were trimmed by 6 bases and 0 bases, with 13 bases remaining between them. The germline V gene encodes CDR1 SNHLY and CDR2 FYNNEI. CDR3 size: 15 residues.

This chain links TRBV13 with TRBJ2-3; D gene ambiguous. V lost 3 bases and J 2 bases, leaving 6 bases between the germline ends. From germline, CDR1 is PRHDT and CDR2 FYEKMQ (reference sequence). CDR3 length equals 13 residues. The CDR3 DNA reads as TGTGCCAGCAGCTTTCTAGACACAGATACGCAGTATTTT. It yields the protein CASSFLDTDTQYF.

DNA for the CDR3: TGTGCCAGCAGCCCTGGACAGGTGTATACGCAGTATTTT. Translation: CASSPGQVYTQYF. V gene TRBV11-2 combines with J gene TRBJ2-3, with 7 nucleotides matching TRBD1. Germline CDR1 reads SGHAT; CDR2 reads FQNNGV. J lost 7 bases, V lost 5 bases, and 6 bases had no gene match. The CDR3 has 13 amino acids. The entire variable domain, with the rest obtained from reference TRBV11-2 and TRBJ2-3, is as follows: EAGVAQSPRYKIIEKRQSVAFWCNPISGHATLYWYQQILGQGPKLLIQFQNNGVVDDSQLPKDRFSAERLKGVDSTLKIQPAKLEDSAVYLCASSPGQVYTQYFGPGTRLTVL.

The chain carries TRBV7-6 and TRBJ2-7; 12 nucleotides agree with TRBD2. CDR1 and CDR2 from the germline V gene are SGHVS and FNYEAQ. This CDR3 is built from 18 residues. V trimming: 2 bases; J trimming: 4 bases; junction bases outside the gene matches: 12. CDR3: CASSLMASGRAIGYEQYF. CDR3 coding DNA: TGTGCCAGCAGCTTAATGGCTAGCGGGAGGGCCATAGGATACGAGCAGTACTTC.

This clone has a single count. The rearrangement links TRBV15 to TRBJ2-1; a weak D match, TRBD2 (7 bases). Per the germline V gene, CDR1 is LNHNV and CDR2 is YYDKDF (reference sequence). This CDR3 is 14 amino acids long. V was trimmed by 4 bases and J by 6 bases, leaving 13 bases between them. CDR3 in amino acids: CATSKKGGSNEQFF. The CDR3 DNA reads TGTGCCACCAGCAAGAAGGGGGGGAGCAATGAGCAGTTCTTC.

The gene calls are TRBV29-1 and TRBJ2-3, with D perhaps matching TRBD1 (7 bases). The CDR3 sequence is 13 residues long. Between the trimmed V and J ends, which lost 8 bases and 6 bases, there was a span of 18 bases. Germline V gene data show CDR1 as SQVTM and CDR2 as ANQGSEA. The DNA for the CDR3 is TGCAGCACTACAGGGGTGGGGGGTGATACGCAGTATTTT. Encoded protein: CSTTGVGGDTQYF.

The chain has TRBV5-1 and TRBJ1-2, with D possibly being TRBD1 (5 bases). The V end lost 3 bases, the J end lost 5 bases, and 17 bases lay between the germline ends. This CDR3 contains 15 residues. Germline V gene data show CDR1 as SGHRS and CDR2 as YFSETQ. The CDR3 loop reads CASSSGAAGIYGYTF. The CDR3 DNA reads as TGCGCCAGCAGCTCTGGCGCGGCAGGGATATATGGCTACACCTTC.

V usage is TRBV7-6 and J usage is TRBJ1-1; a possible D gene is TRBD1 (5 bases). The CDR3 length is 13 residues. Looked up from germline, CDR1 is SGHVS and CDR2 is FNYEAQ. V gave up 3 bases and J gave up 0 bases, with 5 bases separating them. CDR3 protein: CASSLTVNTEAFF. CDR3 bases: TGTGCCAGCAGCTTGACAGTGAACACTGAAGCTTTCTTT.

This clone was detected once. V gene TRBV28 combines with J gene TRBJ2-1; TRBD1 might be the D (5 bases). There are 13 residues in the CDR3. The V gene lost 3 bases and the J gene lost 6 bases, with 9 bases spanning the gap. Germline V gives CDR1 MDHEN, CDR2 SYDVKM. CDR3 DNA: TGTGCCAGCAGTTTGGGGCAGATCAATGAGCAGTTCTTC. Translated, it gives CASSLGQINEQFF.

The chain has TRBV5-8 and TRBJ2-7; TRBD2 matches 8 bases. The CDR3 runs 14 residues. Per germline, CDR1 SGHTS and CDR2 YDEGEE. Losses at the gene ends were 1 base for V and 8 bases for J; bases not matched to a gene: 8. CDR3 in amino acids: CASSLSGTGGKQYF. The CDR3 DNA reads TGTGCCAGCAGCTTGTCAGGGACGGGAGGGAAGCAGTACTTC.

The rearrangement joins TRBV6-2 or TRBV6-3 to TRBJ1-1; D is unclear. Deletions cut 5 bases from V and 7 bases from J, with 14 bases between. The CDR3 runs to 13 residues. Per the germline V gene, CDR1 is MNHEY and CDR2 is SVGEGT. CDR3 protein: CASSPTARREAFF. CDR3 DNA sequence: TGTGCCAGCAGTCCAACTGCCAGGCGTGAAGCTTTCTTT.

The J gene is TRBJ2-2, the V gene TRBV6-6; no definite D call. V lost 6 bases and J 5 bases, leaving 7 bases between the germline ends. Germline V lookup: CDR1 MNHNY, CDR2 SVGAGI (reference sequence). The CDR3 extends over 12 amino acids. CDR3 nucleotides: TGTGCCAGCAGCCGACTGACCGGGGAGCTGTTTTTT. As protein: CASSRLTGELFF.

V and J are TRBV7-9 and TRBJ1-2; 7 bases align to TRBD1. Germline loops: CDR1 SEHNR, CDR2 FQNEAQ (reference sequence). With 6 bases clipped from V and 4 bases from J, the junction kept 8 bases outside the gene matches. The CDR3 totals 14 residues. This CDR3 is CASSPTGTAYGYTF. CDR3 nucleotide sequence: TGTGCCAGCAGTCCAACCGGGACAGCCTATGGCTACACCTTC.

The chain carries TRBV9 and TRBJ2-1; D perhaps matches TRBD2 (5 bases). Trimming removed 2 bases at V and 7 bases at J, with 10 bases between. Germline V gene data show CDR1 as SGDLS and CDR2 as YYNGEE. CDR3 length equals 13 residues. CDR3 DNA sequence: TGTGCCAGCAGCGTGGCTAGCAGAAATGAGCAGTTCTTC. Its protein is CASSVASRNEQFF.

CDR3 residues: CASSLSGTGGTEAFF. The CDR3 DNA is TGTGCCAGCAGTTTATCTGGGACAGGGGGCACTGAAGCTTTCTTT. The V call is TRBV28, the J call TRBJ1-1; 11 bases are a match to TRBD1. The CDR3 extends over 15 amino acids. Trimming at V came to 1 base and at J to 4 bases, leaving 2 bases not matched to a gene. The germline V gene encodes CDR1 MDHEN and CDR2 SYDVKM.

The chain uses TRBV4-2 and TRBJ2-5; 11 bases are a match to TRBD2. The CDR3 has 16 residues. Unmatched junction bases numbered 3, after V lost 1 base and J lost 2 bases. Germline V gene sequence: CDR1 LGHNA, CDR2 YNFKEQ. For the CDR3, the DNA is TGTGCCAGCAGCCAAGTCTCTAGCGGGGGGCAAGAGACCCAGTACTTC. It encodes CASSQVSSGGQETQYF.

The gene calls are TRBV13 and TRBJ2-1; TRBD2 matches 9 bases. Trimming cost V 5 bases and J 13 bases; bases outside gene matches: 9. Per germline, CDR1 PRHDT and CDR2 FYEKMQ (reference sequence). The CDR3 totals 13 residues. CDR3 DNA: TGTGCCAGCAGCCCGTCCAGCGGGAGGTTCCAGTTCTTC. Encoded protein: CASSPSSGRFQFF.

The CDR3 sequence: CASSPRLAVAKNIQYF. As DNA, the CDR3 is TGTGCCAGCTCACCACGACTAGCGGTAGCCAAAAACATTCAGTACTTC. This sequence joins TRBV18 and TRBJ2-4; 9 bases agree with TRBD2. Germline CDR1 is KGHSH and CDR2 is LQKENI. This CDR3 spans 16 amino acids. J lost 0 bases, V lost 1 base, and 1 base had no gene match.

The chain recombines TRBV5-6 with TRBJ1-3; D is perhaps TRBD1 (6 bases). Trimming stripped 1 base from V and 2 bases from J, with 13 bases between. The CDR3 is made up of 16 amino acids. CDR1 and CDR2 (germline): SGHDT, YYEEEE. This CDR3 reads CASSLNTGPAGNTIYF. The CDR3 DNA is TGTGCCAGCAGCTTGAACACAGGGCCAGCTGGAAACACCATATATTTT.

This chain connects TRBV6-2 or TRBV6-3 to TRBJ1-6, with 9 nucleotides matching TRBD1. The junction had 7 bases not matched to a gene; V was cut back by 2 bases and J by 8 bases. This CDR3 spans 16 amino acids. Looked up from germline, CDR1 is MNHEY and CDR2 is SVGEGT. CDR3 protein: CASSYLERTGDSPLHF. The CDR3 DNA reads TGTGCCAGCAGTTACCTTGAAAGGACAGGGGATTCACCCCTCCACTTT.

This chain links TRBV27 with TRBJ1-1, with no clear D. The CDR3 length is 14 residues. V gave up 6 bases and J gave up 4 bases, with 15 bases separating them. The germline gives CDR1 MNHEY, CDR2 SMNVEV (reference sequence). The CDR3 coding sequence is TGTGCCAGCAGCTTTATGATCCGGAGCACTGAAGCTTTCTTT. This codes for CASSFMIRSTEAFF.